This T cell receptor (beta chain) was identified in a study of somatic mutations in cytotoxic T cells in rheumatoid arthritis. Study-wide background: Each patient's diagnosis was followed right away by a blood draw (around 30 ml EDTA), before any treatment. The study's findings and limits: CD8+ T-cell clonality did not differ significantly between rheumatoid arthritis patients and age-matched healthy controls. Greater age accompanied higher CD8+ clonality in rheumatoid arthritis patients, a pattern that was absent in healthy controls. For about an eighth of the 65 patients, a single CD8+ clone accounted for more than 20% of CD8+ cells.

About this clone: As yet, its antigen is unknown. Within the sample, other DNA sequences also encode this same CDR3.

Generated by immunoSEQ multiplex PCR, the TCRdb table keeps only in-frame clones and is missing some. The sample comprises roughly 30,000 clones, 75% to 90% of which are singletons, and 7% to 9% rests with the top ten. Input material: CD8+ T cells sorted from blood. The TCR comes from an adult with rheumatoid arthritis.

CDR3 sequence (DNA): TGTGCCAGCAGTGACTCTAGCGGCTCCTACAATGAGCAGTTCTTC. It specifies CASSDSSGSYNEQFF. V is TRBV6-4 and J is TRBJ2-1; D perhaps matches TRBD2 (6 bases). The CDR3 length is 15 residues. From germline, CDR1 is MRHNA and CDR2 SNTAGT. Trimming took off 0 bases at V and 0 bases at J, with 6 bases between the two ends.